This TCR beta chain was sequenced in a study of blood T cell repertoires in COVID-19. Study-level background: Researchers got acute and convalescent COVID-19 samples from the United States, Italy and Spain. PBMCs, B-cell-depleted T cells, or T cells were the source of the cDNA or gDNA that made up the material.

The V gene's germline CDR1 is SGHTS and CDR2 YDEGEE. Trimming at V came to 6 bases and at J to 0 bases, leaving 6 bases not matched to a gene. The CDR3 totals 17 residues. Original handling: Amplified reference gene primers provided the basis for estimating nucleated cell counts. Sequencing was performed with immunoSEQ multiplex PCR; in TCRdb, only in-frame clones are kept and a portion is missing. V, J and clone size are taken as reported in that table, and D and trimming were inferred from the DNA itself. The repertoire holds roughly 75,000 clones, with roughly 91% as singletons. The source is a man aged 60 to 69 with acute or convalescent COVID-19. The V gene is TRBV5-8, the J gene TRBJ2-5; 15 bases are shared with TRBD2. The source material was peripheral blood. In DNA form, the CDR3 reads TGTGCCAGCACCAACGGACTAGCGGGGGGGAACCAAGAGACCCAGTACTTC. It specifies CASTNGLAGGNQETQYF. The full variable domain, in which reference TRBV5-8 and TRBJ2-5 provide the parts outside the CDR3, is EAGVTQSPTHLIKTRGQQATLRCSPISGHTSVYWYQQALGLGLQFLLWYDEGEERNRGNFPPRFSGRQFPNYSSELNVNALELEDSALYLCASTNGLAGGNQETQYFGPGTRLLVL.